This entry lists 32 T cell receptor beta chains sequenced from one sample in a study of T-cell memory formation after mild COVID-19. Via MiXCR, TCRdb re-called the 5' RACE reads, giving one row per CDR3 protein. The data show roughly 550,000 distinct CDR3 sequences, approximately 20% seen once. The sample consisted of PBMCs or a T cell subset sorted from them (not recorded which). The receptors were sampled from an adult woman who had mild COVID-19 (a few samples of this study predate the infection). Cell type and time point are not known.

This clonotype was counted ten times or more. V is TRBV6-5 and J is TRBJ1-1; 7 nucleotides line up with TRBD1. The germline CDR1 and CDR2 sequences are MNHEY and SVGAGI. V trimming: 8 bases; J trimming: 7 bases; junction bases outside the gene matches: 10. The CDR3 is made up of 13 amino acids. The CDR3, as DNA: TGTGCCAGCGGTAGACAGGGACGAGGTGAAGCTTTCTTT. It is translated as CASGRQGRGEAFF.

J is TRBJ2-3 and V is TRBV5-5, with D unclear. This CDR3 is 13 amino acids long. Germline V CDR1 and CDR2: SGHKS, YYEKEE (reference sequence). The V end lost 4 bases, the J end lost 6 bases, and 12 bases lay between the germline ends. The CDR3: CASSPGVGDTQYF. The CDR3 nucleotides read TGTGCCAGCAGCCCGGGCGTGGGTGATACGCAGTATTTT.

In this sample, this clonotype turned up a few times. The rearrangement uses TRBV20-1 and TRBJ2-7; 9 positions agree with TRBD1. This CDR3 is 14 amino acids long. V gave up 6 bases and J gave up 2 bases; unmatched junction bases: 8. Germline V gene data show CDR1 as DFQATT and CDR2 as SNEGSKA (reference sequence). Here the CDR3 DNA reads TGCAGTGCAACCGGGACAGGGTATGCCTACGAGCAGTACTTC. Protein: CSATGTGYAYEQYF.

The chain links TRBV29-1 to TRBJ1-1; D may be TRBD1 (6 bases). Germline lookup yields CDR1 SQVTM and CDR2 ANQGSEA. CDR3 size: 11 residues. Trimming took 2 bases from V and 11 from J, leaving 12 bases between them. The DNA for the CDR3 is TGCAGCGTTGAATGGGGGCGCTTGGCTTTCTTT. Translating it yields CSVEWGRLAFF.

The sample holds a few counts of this clonotype. CDR3 residues: CASSSLLAGRSTDTQYF. The CDR3 DNA follows: TGTGCCAGCAGCTCGCTCCTAGCTGGGCGAAGCACAGATACGCAGTATTTT. The genes are TRBV7-9 and TRBJ2-3; possibly TRBD2 for D (5 bases). V was pared by 4 bases and J by 0 bases, with 17 bases between. Germline V gene sequence: CDR1 SEHNR, CDR2 FQNEAQ (reference sequence). The CDR3 contains 17 residues.

This clonotype was seen only a few times. The rearrangement links TRBV5-6 to TRBJ1-2; maybe TRBD1 (5 bases). CDR3 length equals 13 residues. Germline V lookup: CDR1 SGHDT, CDR2 YYEEEE. V gave up 4 bases and J gave up 6 bases, with 13 bases separating them. The CDR3 DNA sequence: TGTGCCAGCAGCCTTGCGGGGCTACATGGCTACACCTTC. It translates to CASSLAGLHGYTF.

This clonotype was counted between two and nine times. The chain combines TRBV29-1 with TRBJ2-7; 13 bases agree with TRBD2. V gave up 3 bases and J gave up 5 bases; unmatched junction bases: 13. Germline-derived CDR1 and CDR2 are SQVTM and ANQGSEA. CDR3 length: 17 amino acids. The CDR3 reads CSVEDTPGTSGTNEQYF. The CDR3 bases are TGCAGCGTTGAGGACACCCCCGGGACTAGCGGGACCAACGAGCAGTACTTC.

The V gene is TRBV11-2, the J gene TRBJ1-2; weak D call: TRBD1 (5 bases). Germline V gene data show CDR1 as SGHAT and CDR2 as FQNNGV. V was clipped by 0 bases and J by 8 bases, with 10 bases between them. This CDR3 spans 13 amino acids. Here the CDR3 reads CASSLEAGLGYTF. For the CDR3, the DNA is TGTGCCAGCAGCTTAGAAGCAGGGCTAGGCTACACCTTC. Based on the CDR3 plus reference TRBV11-2 and TRBJ1-2, the full variable domain is EAGVAQSPRYKIIEKRQSVAFWCNPISGHATLYWYQQILGQGPKLLIQFQNNGVVDDSQLPKDRFSAERLKGVDSTLKIQPAKLEDSAVYLCASSLEAGLGYTFGSGTRLTVV.

The gene calls are TRBV12-3 or TRBV12-4 and TRBJ2-3; D is ambiguous. This CDR3 region has 14 residues. Trimming took 5 bases from V and 3 from J, leaving 12 bases between them. CDR3 nucleotides: TGTGCCAGCAGTCACATAAGTAGGACAGATACGCAGTATTTT. This sequence encodes CASSHISRTDTQYF.

This clonotype appeared many times. V and J are TRBV7-2 and TRBJ2-7, with 10 bases that match TRBD2. This CDR3 is 16 amino acids long. Trimming took 2 bases from V and 3 from J; bases not matched to a gene: 7. Germline loops: CDR1 SGHTA, CDR2 FQGNSA. CDR3 sequence reads: CASSLIIASGSYEQYF. The CDR3 DNA follows: TGTGCCAGCAGCTTAATTATTGCTAGCGGGAGCTACGAGCAGTACTTC. Using reference TRBV7-2 and TRBJ2-7 for the parts outside the CDR3, the full variable domain is GAGVSQSPSNKVTEKGKDVELRCDPISGHTALYWYRQSLGQGLEFLIYFQGNSAPDKSGLPSDRFSAERTGGSVSTLTIQRTQQEDSAVYLCASSLIIASGSYEQYFGPGTRLTVT.

To note about this clonotype: One end of the junction fails to match germline, which may point to a read error. This sequence joins TRBV7-7 and TRBJ2-5, with D possibly matching TRBD2 (5 bases). The germline CDR1 and CDR2 sequences are SSHAT and FNYEAQ (reference sequence). The CDR3 covers 15 residues. CDR3 in amino acids: CASSLEAAEGETQYF. CDR3 coding DNA: TGTGCTAGCAGCTTAGAGGCGGCCGAGGGTGAGACCCAGTACTTC.

This clonotype was observed a handful of times. The rearrangement joins TRBV6-2 or TRBV6-3 to TRBJ2-3, with D possibly matching TRBD2 (5 bases). CDR3 length equals 18 residues. With 3 bases removed from V and 2 bases from J, the gap between germline ends came to 21 bases. Germline CDR1 and CDR2: MNHEY and SVGEGT. The CDR3 DNA sequence: TGTGCCAGCAGTTATCCTGGGAACAACCAGCGGCTCACAGATACGCAGTATTTT. As protein: CASSYPGNNQRLTDTQYF.

The chain carries TRBV6-2 or TRBV6-3 and TRBJ2-7; tentative D call: TRBD2 (6 bases). From germline, CDR1 is MNHEY and CDR2 SVGEGT. This CDR3 has 15 residues. Trimming left V 9 bases short and J 4 bases short, with 22 bases between. CDR3 loop: CARSNPAGTLYEQYF. In DNA form, the CDR3 reads TGTGCCAGAAGTAACCCGGCGGGGACCCTTTACGAGCAGTACTTC.

The chain couples TRBV12-3 or TRBV12-4 to TRBJ2-7; tentative D call: TRBD2 (5 bases). V was pared by 6 bases and J by 5 bases, with 11 bases between. The CDR3 spans 12 residues. CDR3 amino acids: CASSSTRHEQYF. The CDR3 bases are TGTGCCAGCAGCTCCACTAGACACGAGCAGTACTTC.

The chain combines TRBV12-3 or TRBV12-4 with TRBJ2-5, with 9 bases fitting TRBD2. The V segment lost 6 bases and the J segment 5 bases; nucleotides outside the gene matches: 4. The length of the CDR3 is 13 residues. CDR3 residues: CASRLTSGETQYF. The CDR3 nucleotides are TGTGCCAGCAGGCTGACTAGCGGCGAGACCCAGTACTTC.

The chain links TRBV10-3 to TRBJ1-1, with D perhaps TRBD1 (5 bases). Germline CDR1 reads ENHRY; CDR2 reads SYGVKD. Trimming took 6 bases from V and 1 from J, leaving 9 bases between them. This CDR3 comprises 13 residues. CDR3 bases: TGTGCCATCAGCCCTACAGGGAACACTGAAGCTTTCTTT. Its protein product is CAISPTGNTEAFF.

The genes are TRBV20-1 and TRBJ1-5; 9 bases align to TRBD1. The CDR3 extends over 15 amino acids. Germline trimming cut 5 bases from V and 1 base from J; bases unmatched to any gene: 6. Germline lookup yields CDR1 DFQATT and CDR2 SNEGSKA (reference sequence). This CDR3 reads CSAGTGRMSNQPQHF. The CDR3 DNA reads TGCAGTGCTGGGACAGGGAGAATGAGCAATCAGCCCCAGCATTTT.

This clonotype was counted at least ten times. The V gene is TRBV5-4, the J gene TRBJ1-2; D may be TRBD1 (5 bases). CDR3 size: 14 residues. The V end lost 4 bases, the J end lost 7 bases, and 17 bases lay between the germline ends. Germline CDR1 SGHNT, CDR2 YYREEE (reference sequence). The CDR3 DNA sequence: TGTGCCAGCAGCGACATATCAGTTCAGGGTGGCTACACCTTC. This gives the protein CASSDISVQGGYTF.

This clonotype was seen a handful of times. This chain connects TRBV7-8 to TRBJ2-7; the D gene is possibly TRBD2 (6 bases). Germline V gene data show CDR1 as SGHVS and CDR2 as FQNEAQ. The germline V and J ends were trimmed by 1 base and 6 bases, with 16 bases remaining between them. The CDR3 has 15 residues. The CDR3 coding sequence is TGTGCCAGCAGCTTAGATCCCCCGGGGGTTGGCGAGCAGTACTTC. This sequence encodes CASSLDPPGVGEQYF.

This clonotype was observed many times. The rearrangement links TRBV7-3 to TRBJ2-7; maybe TRBD1 (5 bases). CDR3 length equals 13 residues. From germline, CDR1 is SGHTA and CDR2 FQGTGA. V lost 6 bases and J 2 bases, leaving 11 bases between the germline ends. In DNA, the CDR3 is TGTGCCAGCAGTCATGACAGTACCTACGAGCAGTACTTC. The encoded protein is CASSHDSTYEQYF. Full variable domain (remainder filled in from reference TRBV7-3 and TRBJ2-7): GAGVSQTPSNKVTEKGKYVELRCDPISGHTALYWYRQSLGQGPEFLIYFQGTGAADDSGLPNDRFFAVRPEGSVSTLKIQRTERGDSAVYLCASSHDSTYEQYFGPGTRLTVT.

The genes are TRBV3-1 and TRBJ2-2, with TRBD2 identical over 7 bases. Germline lookup yields CDR1 LGHDT and CDR2 YNNKEL (reference sequence). CDR3 length equals 16 residues. With V trimmed by 1 base and J by 0 bases, 2 bases remained unmatched. The CDR3 nucleotides read TGTGCCAGCAGCCAAGGGCTAGCGGCGAACACCGGGGAGCTGTTTTTT. The encoded protein is CASSQGLAANTGELFF.

The table lists this clonotype with many counts. The V gene is TRBV4-3, the J gene TRBJ2-7; TRBD1 matches 11 bases. V lost 3 bases to trimming and J lost 3 bases; unmatched junction nucleotides: 4. The germline CDR1 and CDR2 sequences are LGHNA and YSLEER. The CDR3 spans 15 residues. The DNA of the CDR3 is TGCGCCAGCAGCCACGCCGGGACAGGGGGCTACGAGCAGTACTTC. Translation gives CASSHAGTGGYEQYF.

This clonotype was counted a few times. This sequence may be a read error, since a much larger clone differs from it by one base. J is TRBJ2-5 and V is TRBV9; D not resolved. Looked up from germline, CDR1 is SGDLS and CDR2 is YYNGEE. V was clipped by 3 bases and J by 6 bases, with 3 bases between them. The CDR3 length is 10 residues. The CDR3 region is CASSGKTQYF. DNA for the CDR3: TGTGCCAGCAGCGGGAAGACCCAGTACTTC.

The CDR3 spells CASSQDWDRVFSEAFF. The CDR3 DNA follows: TGCGCCAGCAGCCAAGATTGGGACAGGGTGTTTTCTGAAGCTTTCTTT. The V gene is TRBV4-1, the J gene TRBJ1-1; 9 positions agree with TRBD1. This CDR3 is built from 16 residues. The V segment lost 0 bases and the J segment 6 bases; nucleotides outside the gene matches: 8. Germline-derived CDR1 and CDR2 are MGHRA and YSYEKL.

This clonotype was counted ten times or more. This chain links TRBV7-2 with TRBJ2-1; the match to TRBD2 covers 9 bases. Trimming removed 1 base from V and 1 base from J; junction bases left unmatched: 2. CDR3 length equals 16 residues. Germline loops: CDR1 SGHTA, CDR2 FQGNSA. The CDR3 region is CASSLVAGGSYNEQFF. In nucleotides, the CDR3 is TGTGCCAGCAGCTTAGTGGCGGGAGGGTCCTACAATGAGCAGTTCTTC.

This clonotype was recorded a few times. The V gene is TRBV6-2 or TRBV6-3, the J gene TRBJ2-4; D is uncertain. Deletions cut 4 bases from V and 7 bases from J, with 20 bases between. The CDR3 spans 16 residues. CDR1 is MNHEY and CDR2 is SVGEGT in the germline V gene. The CDR3 sequence is CASSSFYGALGNIQYF. The CDR3 DNA reads TGTGCCAGCAGTTCTTTCTACGGTGCTCTCGGGAACATTCAGTACTTC.

The chain has TRBV6-1 and TRBJ2-5, with 7 bases fitting TRBD2. The CDR3 is made up of 16 amino acids. After removal of 4 bases from V and 5 bases from J, the junction contained 13 bases not matched to a gene. CDR1 is MNHNS and CDR2 is SASEGT in the germline V gene. The CDR3 region has the DNA TGTGCCAGCAGTGGCCAGCGGGGAGTTGGGGCGGAGACCCAGTACTTC. Translation: CASSGQRGVGAETQYF.

V gene TRBV20-1 combines with J gene TRBJ2-2; D gene unclear. Between the trimmed V and J ends, which lost 3 bases and 4 bases, there was a span of 6 bases. The V gene's germline CDR1 is DFQATT and CDR2 SNEGSKA (reference sequence). The CDR3 has 12 residues. The CDR3 loop reads CSASLVTGELFF. CDR3 nucleotides: TGCAGTGCTAGTCTCGTCACCGGGGAGCTGTTTTTT.

This clonotype was detected only a few times. The chain uses TRBV4-1 and TRBJ1-6; D gene ambiguous. The V end lost 3 bases, the J end lost 5 bases, and 17 bases lay between the germline ends. The CDR3 is 17 amino acids. Germline V gives CDR1 MGHRA, CDR2 YSYEKL. This CDR3 is CASSHGKLGIHNSPLHF. The CDR3, as DNA: TGCGCCAGCAGCCACGGAAAATTGGGGATACATAATTCACCCCTCCACTTT.

V and J are TRBV28 and TRBJ2-7; 10 positions agree with TRBD1. Germline V gene sequence: CDR1 MDHEN, CDR2 SYDVKM. This CDR3 is 17 amino acids long. V was pared by 1 base and J by 4 bases, with 10 bases of the junction left unmatched. The CDR3 protein is CASSLSRIRDRGYEQYF. CDR3 DNA sequence: TGTGCCAGCAGTTTATCAAGAATTCGGGACAGGGGATACGAGCAGTACTTC. Filled out from reference TRBV28 and TRBJ2-7, the complete variable domain reads DVKVTQSSRYLVKRTGEKVFLECVQDMDHENMFWYRQDPGLGLRLIYFSYDVKMKEKGDIPEGYSVSREKKERFSLILESASTNQTSMYLCASSLSRIRDRGYEQYFGPGTRLTVT.

This sequence joins TRBV7-6 and TRBJ1-5; a possible D gene is TRBD1 (6 bases). Trimming took off 2 bases at V and 5 bases at J, with 13 bases between the two ends. Germline values: CDR1 SGHVS, CDR2 FNYEAQ. This CDR3 has 15 amino acids. CDR3 bases: TGTGCCAGCAGCTTAATTGGGGGCCAGGATCAGCCCCAGCATTTT. Encoded protein: CASSLIGGQDQPQHF.

The chain recombines TRBV27 with TRBJ2-1, with 14 bases aligning to TRBD2. This CDR3 has 13 amino acids. Trimming at V came to 10 bases and at J to 7 bases, leaving 3 bases not matched to a gene. Germline loops: CDR1 MNHEY, CDR2 SMNVEV (reference sequence). The chain's CDR3 is CATRTSGGNEQFF. The CDR3 DNA is TGTGCCACCCGGACTAGCGGGGGGAATGAGCAGTTCTTC.